This TCR beta chain was recorded in a study of blood T cell repertoires in COVID-19. Generated by immunoSEQ multiplex PCR, the TCRdb table keeps only in-frame clones and is missing some. The sample has approximately 230,000 clones; 85% to 90% are singletons. Germline CDR1 and CDR2: SQVTM and ANQGSEA. V lost 8 bases, J lost 0 bases, and 11 bases lay in between. CDR3 size: 13 residues. This TCR was recovered from an elderly man with acute or convalescent COVID-19. The J gene is TRBJ2-1, the V gene TRBV29-1, with D perhaps TRBD2 (6 bases). Sequencing was performed on peripheral blood. CDR3 sequence reads: CSIGTVSYNEQFF. CDR3 nucleotides: TGCAGCATTGGGACTGTCTCCTACAATGAGCAGTTCTTC.